Included here is one T cell receptor (beta chain) sequence, with context. The data originate from a study of breast tumors, draining lymph nodes, adjacent tissues. One entry per CDR3 protein, called by TCRdb with MiXCR from the multiplex PCR reads. In the table there are about 14,000 distinct CDR3 sequences, about 56% of which are singletons. This sequence was found in a female donor with breast cancer. Some clones in this sample may be carry-over from other donors' samples. The source material was tumor-adjacent breast tissue.

The CDR3 region has the DNA TGTGCCACCAGTCTCCGGGACAGGGCCTACAATGAGCAGTTCTTC. Translating it yields CATSLRDRAYNEQFF. This chain links TRBV24-1 with TRBJ2-1; 9 bases match TRBD1. Germline values: CDR1 KGHDR, CDR2 SFDVKD. The length of the CDR3 is 15 residues. Trimming removed 6 bases from V and 2 bases from J; junction bases left unmatched: 4.